A single sample is the source of the 18 T cell receptor beta chains below, sequenced in a study of T cells in Graves' hyperthyroidism and ophthalmopathy. Amplified TCR beta CDR3 regions derived from RNA transcripts. First-round RT-PCR targeting the TCR CDR3 was performed with the HTBI primer set. TCRdb processed the multiplex PCR reads anew with MiXCR; each CDR3 protein has one entry. The sample records approximately 600,000 distinct CDR3 sequences, about 15% being singletons. The specimen sequenced was blood. Every receptor here comes from a woman in her twenties or thirties with Graves' hyperthyroidism that later progressed to Graves' ophthalmopathy.

This clonotype was picked up a small number of times. The rearrangement joins TRBV7-9 to TRBJ1-4, with a weak D call TRBD1 (5 bases). The germline V gene encodes CDR1 SEHNR and CDR2 FQNEAQ (reference sequence). The V gene lost 3 bases and the J gene lost 8 bases, with 13 bases spanning the gap. The CDR3 loop spans 14 amino acids. Here the CDR3 DNA reads TGTGCCAGCAGCTTGGGAAGGGGACGGGAAAAACTGTTTTTT. As protein: CASSLGRGREKLFF.

This clonotype was seen a few times. The rearrangement uses TRBV6-5 and TRBJ1-2; D gene ambiguous. In germline, CDR1 is MNHEY, CDR2 SVGAGI. V lost 0 bases to trimming and J lost 6 bases, with 17 bases between them. This CDR3 region has 16 residues. The CDR3 region has the DNA TGTGCCAGCAGTTACTCGGGCTGGGGAAAGGCGGATGGCTACACCTTC. Translated, it gives CASSYSGWGKADGYTF.

This clonotype has at least ten counts. The chain is built from TRBV7-2 and TRBJ2-2; D is ambiguous. This CDR3 spans 14 amino acids. The germline V and J ends were trimmed by 4 bases and 1 base, with 7 bases remaining between them. Germline V gene lookup returns CDR1 SGHTA and CDR2 FQGNSA. The CDR3 sequence is CASSSGLNTGELFF. DNA for the CDR3: TGTGCCAGCAGCTCCGGATTGAACACCGGGGAGCTGTTTTTT.

This clonotype has ten or more counts. The gene calls are TRBV19 and TRBJ1-6, with a weak D call TRBD1 (5 bases). Germline assignment: CDR1 LNHDA and CDR2 SQIVND (reference sequence). The V end was cut by 6 bases, the J end by 7 bases, with 13 bases between. This CDR3 comprises 14 residues. The DNA for the CDR3 is TGTGCCAGTAGGATCAGGGAACAGAATTCACCCCTCCACTTT. Amino acid sequence: CASRIREQNSPLHF.

The table lists this clonotype with a few counts. The chain links TRBV6-5 to TRBJ2-2; 8 nucleotides line up with TRBD2. Germline CDR1 reads MNHEY; CDR2 reads SVGAGI. The CDR3 spans 21 residues. Unmatched junction bases numbered 20, after V lost 4 bases and J lost 1 base. The CDR3 sequence: CASSWFPTSVRMRVNTGELFF. The CDR3, as DNA: TGTGCCAGCAGTTGGTTTCCGACTAGCGTAAGAATGAGAGTGAACACCGGGGAGCTGTTTTTT.

The genes are TRBV30 and TRBJ2-5, with 11 positions matching TRBD2. Per the germline V gene, CDR1 is GTSNPN and CDR2 is SVGIG (reference sequence). The CDR3 sequence is 15 residues long. Trimming removed 3 bases from V and 3 bases from J; junction bases left unmatched: 6. CDR3 protein: CAWRLAGGPKETQYF. The DNA for the CDR3 is TGTGCCTGGAGATTAGCGGGAGGGCCGAAAGAGACCCAGTACTTC.

This clonotype was picked up many times. The V call is TRBV30, the J call TRBJ1-1; D is uncertain. CDR3 length equals 15 residues. V shed 1 base and J shed 0 bases, with 12 bases lying between them. In germline, CDR1 is GTSNPN, CDR2 SVGIG (reference sequence). Here the CDR3 DNA reads TGTGCCTGGAGTGCCGTGAACCGAATGAACACTGAAGCTTTCTTT. It is translated as CAWSAVNRMNTEAFF. The entire variable domain, with the rest obtained from reference TRBV30 and TRBJ1-1, is as follows: SQTIHQWPATLVQPVGSPLSLECTVEGTSNPNLYWYRQAAGRGLQLLFYSVGIGQISSEVPQNLSASRPQDRQFILSSKKLLLSDSGFYLCAWSAVNRMNTEAFFGQGTRLTVV.

The V call is TRBV3-1, the J call TRBJ2-1, with D maybe TRBD1 (5 bases). Per germline, CDR1 LGHDT and CDR2 YNNKEL (reference sequence). CDR3 length: 16 residues. The V end lost 5 bases, the J end lost 0 bases, and 14 bases lay between the germline ends. CDR3 coding DNA: TGTGCCAGCAGCTCCGCCGGACAATTCTCCTACAATGAGCAGTTCTTC. The encoded protein is CASSSAGQFSYNEQFF.

The J gene is TRBJ2-7, the V gene TRBV27; the D gene is possibly TRBD1 (5 bases). Trimming shortened V by 6 bases and J by 2 bases, and 17 bases separated the two germline ends. This CDR3 region has 15 residues. The germline V gene encodes CDR1 MNHEY and CDR2 SMNVEV (reference sequence). CDR3 sequence: CASRLWGPLPYEQYF. The CDR3 nucleotides read TGTGCCAGCAGGTTGTGGGGCCCTCTTCCCTACGAGCAGTACTTC.

The table lists this clonotype with many counts. V and J are TRBV18 and TRBJ1-1, with D hard to call. V was pared by 1 base and J by 8 bases, with 5 bases between. From germline, CDR1 is KGHSH and CDR2 LQKENI. The CDR3 covers 11 residues. The CDR3 DNA follows: TGTGCCAGCTCACCACGGGTAGAAGCTTTCTTT. Translated: CASSPRVEAFF.

The gene calls are TRBV10-3 and TRBJ2-2; TRBD2 is a possible D gene (6 bases). The CDR3 runs 14 residues. Trimming took off 5 bases at V and 1 base at J, with 8 bases between the two ends. Germline CDR1 ENHRY, CDR2 SYGVKD. The CDR3 DNA follows: TGTGCCATCAGTTCTAGCGTGAACACCGGGGAGCTGTTTTTT. Translated, it gives CAISSSVNTGELFF.

At least ten counts were recorded for this clonotype. J is TRBJ1-2 and V is TRBV27; 9 nucleotides agree with TRBD1. The CDR3 is 15 residues long. Germline CDR1 is MNHEY and CDR2 is SMNVEV (reference sequence). The J segment lost 4 bases and the V segment lost 2 bases, leaving 5 bases of the junction unmatched. The CDR3 loop reads CASSLGQGLPYGYTF. The CDR3 coding sequence is TGTGCCAGCAGTTTAGGACAGGGGCTACCCTATGGCTACACCTTC.

The sample holds many counts of this clonotype. The rearrangement joins TRBV20-1 to TRBJ1-1; D ambiguous. Germline V CDR1 and CDR2: DFQATT, SNEGSKA (reference sequence). This CDR3 region has 12 residues. V dropped 2 bases and J dropped 7 bases, with 11 bases sitting between them. CDR3 residues: CSARFEGGEAFF. The CDR3 region has the DNA TGCAGTGCTAGATTCGAGGGTGGTGAAGCTTTCTTT.

This clonotype was seen repeatedly, ten times or more. The J gene is TRBJ1-2, the V gene TRBV28; TRBD1 aligns across 7 bases. Germline V CDR1 and CDR2: MDHEN, SYDVKM. The trim removed 11 bases at V and 1 base at J, leaving 4 bases unmatched. The CDR3 has 12 residues. This CDR3 is CACGTDNYGYTF. The CDR3 DNA reads as TGTGCCTGCGGGACAGATAACTATGGCTACACCTTC.

This clonotype appeared many times. This chain connects TRBV5-4 to TRBJ2-1; possibly TRBD1 for D (5 bases). Germline V gene lookup returns CDR1 SGHNT and CDR2 YYREEE (reference sequence). Trimming shortened V by 4 bases and J by 3 bases, and 8 bases separated the two germline ends. The CDR3 has 13 residues. CDR3 loop: CASSQTDYNEQFF. CDR3 bases: TGTGCCAGCAGCCAGACAGACTACAATGAGCAGTTCTTC.

This clonotype was seen only a few times. J is TRBJ1-5 and V is TRBV12-3 or TRBV12-4, with 7 bases identical to TRBD1. This CDR3 is built from 15 residues. With V trimmed by 3 bases and J by 4 bases, 6 bases remained unmatched. This chain's CDR3 is CASSLLWDRNQPQHF. The CDR3 DNA sequence: TGTGCCAGCAGTTTGTTGTGGGACAGAAATCAGCCCCAGCATTTT.

This clonotype has at least ten counts. J is TRBJ2-2 and V is TRBV6-1; the D is unclear. Per the germline V gene, CDR1 is MNHNS and CDR2 is SASEGT. Trimming removed 6 bases from V and 0 bases from J, with 8 bases in between. The CDR3 loop spans 14 amino acids. CDR3 amino acids: CASSPRPNTGELFF. In nucleotides, the CDR3 is TGTGCCAGCAGCCCCCGCCCGAACACCGGGGAGCTGTTTTTT.

This clonotype was recorded at least ten times. This chain uses TRBV6-5 with TRBJ2-7; 9 bases line up with TRBD1. The junction had 9 bases not matched to a gene; V was cut back by 2 bases and J by 7 bases. Germline-derived CDR1 and CDR2 are MNHEY and SVGAGI. The CDR3 sequence is 15 residues long. CDR3 residues: CASSYHWTGEREQYF. The DNA for the CDR3 is TGTGCCAGCAGTTACCATTGGACAGGGGAGAGGGAGCAGTACTTC.